This TCR beta chain was observed in a study of PD-1 blockade in classical Hodgkin lymphoma. Study-level points and caveats: Exclusion was applied to patients who started nivolumab under 1 year after ASCT. What drove the repertoire differences, possibly disease activity or prior therapy, has not been defined. Partial responders and progressors had significantly lower baseline TCR diversity.

Sample time point: cycle 4 day 1 (C4D1), after more than 5 weeks of nivolumab. All the patients suffered relapse after autologous stem cell transplantation, and brentuximab vedotin exposure differed. Patients' outcomes at their best amounted to complete response, partial response or progressive disease. The method was immunoSEQ multiplex PCR; TCRdb's version includes in-frame clones alone and lacks a portion of them. The sample contains 85,000 to 90,000 clones, 90% of which appear only once. About this clone: Its specificity is not known.

CDR1 SGHAT and CDR2 FQNNGV come from the germline V gene. The junction had 3 bases not matched to a gene; V was cut back by 3 bases and J by 1 base. The CDR3 runs to 15 residues. The chain carries TRBV11-2 and TRBJ2-5, with 9 bases identical to TRBD2. The source of this sequence is a human donor with classical Hodgkin lymphoma. The sample was peripheral blood mononuclear cells (PBMCs), taken before the fourth cycle of nivolumab. CDR3 residues: CASSFNSGGQETQYF. The CDR3 DNA follows: TGTGCCAGCAGCTTTAATAGCGGGGGCCAAGAGACCCAGTACTTC. The variable domain in full, completed from reference TRBV11-2 and TRBJ2-5, reads EAGVAQSPRYKIIEKRQSVAFWCNPISGHATLYWYQQILGQGPKLLIQFQNNGVVDDSQLPKDRFSAERLKGVDSTLKIQPAKLEDSAVYLCASSFNSGGQETQYFGPGTRLLVL.